One sample yielded the 31 T cell receptor beta chains listed below, sequenced in a study of cytomegalovirus exposure and HLA in healthy donors. PCR amplification relied on 60 Vbeta primers (plus 13 Jbeta primers). The method was immunoSEQ multiplex PCR; TCRdb's version includes in-frame clones alone and lacks a portion of them. Among around 130,000 clones listed, about four fifths were seen once. Sequenced material: PBMCs. The source of these receptors is a man aged 25 to 40 in good health and CMV-seronegative.

The genes are TRBV29-1 and TRBJ2-5; D is unresolved. Trimming took off 3 bases at V and 1 base at J, with 9 bases between the two ends. Germline V CDR1 and CDR2: SQVTM, ANQGSEA. CDR3 length: 13 amino acids. The CDR3 loop is CSVEAQFQETQYF. The DNA of the CDR3 is TGCAGCGTTGAGGCCCAGTTCCAAGAGACCCAGTACTTC.

The V and J genes are TRBV10-2 and TRBJ2-7; 10 bases are shared with TRBD2. Germline-derived CDR1 and CDR2 are WSHSY and SAAADI. CDR3 length: 14 amino acids. The V segment lost 6 bases and the J segment 0 bases; nucleotides outside the gene matches: 2. CDR3 residues: CASRLAGSSYEQYF. The CDR3 DNA sequence: TGCGCCAGCAGACTAGCGGGGAGCTCCTACGAGCAGTACTTC.

This clone was seen a single time. The rearrangement uses TRBV7-2 and TRBJ2-3; 8 bases align to TRBD1. Unmatched junction bases numbered 13, after V lost 1 base and J lost 1 base. This CDR3 spans 19 amino acids. The germline CDR1 and CDR2 sequences are SGHTA and FQGNSA. CDR3 nucleotide sequence: TGTGCCAGCAGCTTAGTAGTTCTGAGTCCGGGACAGGGCACAGATACGCAGTATTTT. It translates to CASSLVVLSPGQGTDTQYF. Supplemented by reference TRBV7-2 and TRBJ2-3, the full variable domain reads GAGVSQSPSNKVTEKGKDVELRCDPISGHTALYWYRQSLGQGLEFLIYFQGNSAPDKSGLPSDRFSAERTGGSVSTLTIQRTQQEDSAVYLCASSLVVLSPGQGTDTQYFGPGTRLTVL.

V and J are TRBV7-5 and TRBJ2-5; whether TRBD2, the table's D call, matches the DNA was not checked. TRBV7-5 has pseudogene status. This CDR3 region has 19 residues. The CDR3, as DNA: TGTGCCAGAAGCACCGGGACTAGCGGGAGGGGAGGGTCCCAAGAGACCCAGTACTTC. This gives the protein CARSTGTSGRGGSQETQYF.

This clone was picked up one time. The genes are TRBV30 and TRBJ2-5; D is perhaps TRBD1 (5 bases). Matching the DNA end better, TRBJ2-7 makes the J call doubtful. Germline CDR1 reads GTSNPN; CDR2 reads SVGIG (reference sequence). This CDR3 contains 13 residues. The CDR3 nucleotides read TGTGCCTGGAGTGCTGGGGCCTCCTACGAGCAGTACTTC. It is translated as CAWSAGASYEQYF.

The CDR3 DNA reads TGCGCCAGCAGCTCCCAGACTAGCGGGAGGCTAATCTACAATGAGCAGTTCTTC. It translates to CASSSQTSGRLIYNEQFF. This chain links TRBV5-1 with TRBJ2-1; 13 bases match TRBD2. The V gene's germline CDR1 is SGHRS and CDR2 YFSETQ. The junction had 9 bases not matched to a gene; V was cut back by 3 bases and J by 3 bases. There are 18 residues in the CDR3.

This clone was found once. The chain carries TRBV29-1 and TRBJ2-5, with 11 nucleotides matching TRBD1. Germline trimming cut 4 bases from V and 2 bases from J; bases unmatched to any gene: 9. The length of the CDR3 is 16 residues. Germline assignment: CDR1 SQVTM and CDR2 ANQGSEA. CDR3 protein: CSVVKGRDRGQETQYF. Written as DNA, the CDR3 is TGCAGCGTTGTTAAGGGGAGGGACAGGGGGCAAGAGACCCAGTACTTC. The whole variable domain, filled in from reference TRBV29-1 and TRBJ2-5, reads SAVISQKPSRDICQRGTSLTIQCQVDSQVTMMFWYRQQPGQSLTLIATANQGSEATYESGFVIDKFPISRPNLTFSTLTVSNMSPEDSSIYLCSVVKGRDRGQETQYFGPGTRLLVL.

The chain combines TRBV11-2 with TRBJ1-4; a weak D match, TRBD1 (6 bases). V lost 5 bases and J lost 11, with 9 bases in between. The CDR3 totals 11 residues. CDR1 and CDR2 from the germline V gene are SGHAT and FQNNGV. The DNA for the CDR3 is TGTGCCAGCAGCCTCACAGGGAAACTGTTTTTT. Encoded protein: CASSLTGKLFF.

The table lists this clone with a count of one. The chain uses TRBV19 and TRBJ1-1, with a weak D call TRBD1 (5 bases). The V end was cut by 4 bases, the J end by 6 bases, with 9 bases between. Germline CDR1 LNHDA, CDR2 SQIVND (reference sequence). The CDR3 covers 12 residues. This chain's CDR3 is CASSTGLAEAFF. The DNA for the CDR3 is TGTGCCAGTAGTACGGGACTCGCTGAAGCTTTCTTT. Filled out from reference TRBV19 and TRBJ1-1, the complete variable domain reads DGGITQSPKYLFRKEGQNVTLSCEQNLNHDAMYWYRQDPGQGLRLIYYSQIVNDFQKGDIAEGYSVSREKKESFPLTVTSAQKNPTAFYLCASSTGLAEAFFGQGTRLTVV.

The chain links TRBV7-3 to TRBJ1-2; TRBD1 matches at 8 bases. The CDR3 sequence is 15 residues long. The V and J ends lost 5 bases and 6 bases, in that order; junction bases with no gene match: 11. In germline, CDR1 is SGHTA, CDR2 FQGTGA. This CDR3 is CASSTQGGRGHGYTF. Written as DNA, the CDR3 is TGTGCCAGCAGCACCCAAGGGGGCAGGGGGCATGGCTACACCTTC.

This chain uses TRBV28 with TRBJ2-7, with TRBD2 matching over 10 bases. V lost 3 bases and J lost 2; bases outside the gene matches: 4. Germline V gene lookup returns CDR1 MDHEN and CDR2 SYDVKM. The CDR3 has 15 residues. CDR3: CASSFLAGGPYEQYF. CDR3 nucleotide sequence: TGTGCCAGCAGTTTTTTAGCGGGAGGCCCCTACGAGCAGTACTTC.

The gene calls are TRBV2 and TRBJ2-7; 9 nucleotides line up with TRBD2. There are 16 residues in the CDR3. With 2 bases clipped from V and 7 bases from J, the junction kept 12 bases outside the gene matches. Germline CDR1 SNHLY, CDR2 FYNNEI. The CDR3 nucleotides are TGTGCCAGCAGTGAATTTAGCGGGAGCTCCATGTGGGAGCAGTACTTC. Its translation is CASSEFSGSSMWEQYF.

J is TRBJ2-7 and V is TRBV27; D is possibly TRBD2 (6 bases). The CDR3 covers 14 residues. Germline loops: CDR1 MNHEY, CDR2 SMNVEV (reference sequence). V was cut by 8 bases and J by 0 bases, with 14 bases left in between. CDR3 sequence reads: CASRVAGYSYEQYF. The CDR3 nucleotides read TGTGCCAGCCGGGTGGCGGGATACTCCTACGAGCAGTACTTC.

The V call is TRBV5-5, the J call TRBJ1-2, with a weak D call TRBD1 (5 bases). Trimming removed 4 bases from V and 6 bases from J, with 13 bases in between. Germline CDR1 and CDR2: SGHKS and YYEKEE (reference sequence). The CDR3 extends over 13 amino acids. DNA for the CDR3: TGTGCCAGCAGCGGGAGGGACCTCAATGGCTACACCTTC. Its protein product is CASSGRDLNGYTF.

This chain joins TRBV29-1 and TRBJ2-3; a weak D match, TRBD2 (6 bases). The length of the CDR3 is 15 residues. Trimming took 3 bases from V and 0 from J, leaving 13 bases between them. Germline V gene lookup returns CDR1 SQVTM and CDR2 ANQGSEA. CDR3 nucleotide sequence: TGCAGCGTTGATTTTCCTAGCGATAGCACAGATACGCAGTATTTT. This codes for CSVDFPSDSTDTQYF.

The rearrangement uses TRBV25-1 and TRBJ1-1; 7 bases fit TRBD1. The CDR3 sequence is 13 residues long. The junction had 6 bases not matched to a gene; V was cut back by 9 bases and J by 2 bases. The germline gives CDR1 MGHDK, CDR2 SYGVNS. The CDR3 DNA sequence: TGTGCCAGTGGGACAGCGACAAACACTGAAGCTTTCTTT. As protein: CASGTATNTEAFF.

This chain connects TRBV30 to TRBJ2-7; 11 bases fit TRBD2. J gave up 1 base and V 3 bases, and 2 bases lay outside the gene matches. Per germline, CDR1 GTSNPN and CDR2 SVGIG (reference sequence). The CDR3 length is 14 residues. CDR3 loop: CAWSGTSGSYEQYF. In nucleotides, the CDR3 is TGTGCCTGGAGCGGGACTAGCGGATCCTACGAGCAGTACTTC.

V and J are TRBV5-8 and TRBJ2-1; D may be TRBD2 (6 bases). The CDR3 covers 15 residues. From germline, CDR1 is SGHTS and CDR2 YDEGEE. Trimming shortened V by 2 bases and J by 3 bases, and 12 bases separated the two germline ends. The CDR3 nucleotides are TGTGCCAGCAGCTTCGGCGGGATGGGCTACAATGAGCAGTTCTTC. Amino acids: CASSFGGMGYNEQFF.

The J gene is TRBJ1-4, the V gene TRBV9, with TRBD1 identical over 7 bases. The CDR3 spans 18 residues. Per the germline V gene, CDR1 is SGDLS and CDR2 is YYNGEE. V lost 0 bases to trimming and J lost 7 bases; unmatched junction nucleotides: 15. Here the CDR3 reads CASSVAGSTAGDSEKLFF. The CDR3, as DNA: TGTGCCAGCAGCGTAGCAGGCTCTACGGCAGGGGACAGTGAAAAACTGTTTTTT.

This chain links TRBV7-2 with TRBJ1-1, with D maybe TRBD1 (5 bases). V lost 1 base to trimming and J lost 5 bases, with 11 bases between them. The CDR3 covers 14 residues. Looked up from germline, CDR1 is SGHTA and CDR2 is FQGNSA. CDR3 in DNA: TGTGCCAGCAGCTTAGTGGGGCAGGAGACTGAAGCTTTCTTT. Translation: CASSLVGQETEAFF.

As DNA, the CDR3 is TGTGCCAGTGCGGGGGGGATAGGAGAGACCCAGTACTTC. It codes for CASAGGIGETQYF. J is TRBJ2-5 and V is TRBV27; 9 bases fit TRBD2. The CDR3 has 13 amino acids. Germline V lookup: CDR1 MNHEY, CDR2 SMNVEV (reference sequence). The junction had 6 bases not matched to a gene; V was cut back by 9 bases and J by 4 bases.

The chain employs TRBV7-9 and TRBJ2-5; 14 bases match TRBD2. V lost 0 bases, J lost 10 bases, and 7 bases stayed unmatched. The CDR3 sequence is 16 residues long. Germline V CDR1 and CDR2: SEHNR, FQNEAQ (reference sequence). The CDR3 region is CASSLAGLAGVGGQYF. The CDR3 DNA reads as TGTGCCAGCAGCTTAGCGGGACTAGCGGGGGTCGGTGGCCAGTACTTC.

This chain connects TRBV5-1 to TRBJ2-7; 8 bases are shared with TRBD1. Germline trimming cut 0 bases from V and 5 bases from J; bases unmatched to any gene: 7. The CDR3 extends over 15 amino acids. CDR1 is SGHRS and CDR2 is YFSETQ in the germline V gene. The CDR3 nucleotides read TGCGCCAGCAGCTTGGCCGTTAGGACAGGGCACGAGCAGTACTTC. Its translation is CASSLAVRTGHEQYF.

The rearrangement joins TRBV30 to TRBJ1-2, with 12 bases identical to TRBD1. CDR1 and CDR2 (germline): GTSNPN, SVGIG (reference sequence). V shed 1 base, J shed 5 bases, and the junction held 11 bases outside the gene matches. The CDR3 runs 17 residues. CDR3 residues: CAWSGAGTGGAGYGYTF. CDR3 bases: TGTGCCTGGAGTGGGGCCGGGACAGGGGGCGCTGGGTATGGCTACACCTTC.

This chain links TRBV6-5 with TRBJ1-1; D unclear. The CDR3 length is 15 residues. Between the trimmed V and J ends, which lost 7 bases and 1 base, there was a span of 16 bases. The V gene's germline CDR1 is MNHEY and CDR2 SVGAGI. In nucleotides, the CDR3 is TGTGCCAGCAAATCGGGTCGAGAAGGGAACACTGAAGCTTTCTTT. As protein: CASKSGREGNTEAFF.

This clone has just a few counts. The V and J genes are TRBV5-1 and TRBJ2-5, with D possibly matching TRBD1 (5 bases). The V end lost 4 bases, the J end lost 4 bases, and 11 bases lay between the germline ends. There are 13 residues in the CDR3. Germline assignment: CDR1 SGHRS and CDR2 YFSETQ. This CDR3 reads CASSPSTAETQYF. CDR3 sequence (DNA): TGCGCCAGCAGCCCTTCGACAGCAGAGACCCAGTACTTC.

J is TRBJ1-5 and V is TRBV10-3; D is perhaps TRBD1 (6 bases). Trimming took off 6 bases at V and 2 bases at J, with 11 bases between the two ends. The V gene's germline CDR1 is ENHRY and CDR2 SYGVKD. CDR3 size: 14 residues. The CDR3 is CAISQDRGNQPQHF. CDR3 coding DNA: TGTGCCATCAGCCAGGACAGAGGCAATCAGCCCCAGCATTTT.

This clone occurred once. The gene calls are TRBV5-8 and TRBJ2-7, with 11 bases identical to TRBD1. The V segment lost 5 bases and the J segment 2 bases; nucleotides outside the gene matches: 9. This CDR3 has 16 amino acids. Germline CDR1 is SGHTS and CDR2 is YDEGEE. The chain's CDR3 is CASSSPRDRGTYEQYF. The CDR3 DNA reads TGTGCCAGCAGTTCTCCCCGGGACAGGGGGACCTACGAGCAGTACTTC.

Only a few counts were recorded for this clone. CDR3 in amino acids: CASSLGRRGQETQYF. CDR3 bases: TGTGCCAGCAGTTTAGGTAGGAGGGGCCAAGAGACCCAGTACTTC. This sequence joins TRBV27 and TRBJ2-5; D possibly corresponds to TRBD2 (6 bases). Trimming left V 2 bases short and J 1 base short, with 11 bases between. CDR1 and CDR2 from the germline V gene are MNHEY and SMNVEV (reference sequence). The CDR3 runs to 15 residues.

There are a few counts of this clone. V is TRBV9 and J is TRBJ1-2, with a possible D match to TRBD1 (5 bases). Germline-derived CDR1 and CDR2 are SGDLS and YYNGEE. V gave up 4 bases and J gave up 4 bases, with 11 bases separating them. CDR3 length equals 13 residues. The DNA for the CDR3 is TGTGCCAGCAGCTCCCAGACAGCCTATGGCTACACCTTC. Residues: CASSSQTAYGYTF.

The table lists this clone with a count of one. J is TRBJ1-2 and V is TRBV2; D perhaps matches TRBD1 (6 bases). The V gene's germline CDR1 is SNHLY and CDR2 FYNNEI. The V and J ends lost 5 bases and 6 bases respectively, with 10 bases between them. This CDR3 comprises 12 residues. The CDR3 bases are TGTGCCAGCAGTAACAGGGTGGATGGCTACACCTTC. The encoded protein is CASSNRVDGYTF. Together with reference TRBV2 and TRBJ1-2, the CDR3 gives the full variable domain: EPEVTQTPSHQVTQMGQEVILRCVPISNHLYFYWYRQILGQKVEFLVSFYNNEISEKSEIFDDQFSVERPDGSNFTLKIRSTKLEDSAMYFCASSNRVDGYTFGSGTRLTVV.